These 14 T cell receptor beta chains share one sample of origin, sequenced in a study of T cells in Graves' hyperthyroidism and ophthalmopathy. The investigators amplified TCR beta CDR3 regions from RNA transcripts. HTBI primers drove first-round RT-PCR of the TCR CDR3. A single record per CDR3 protein comes from TCRdb applying MiXCR to the multiplex PCR reads. This table has 250,000 to 350,000 distinct CDR3 sequences, over 15% appearing once. Sequencing used blood. Receptors were obtained from a woman aged 55-69 years with Graves' ophthalmopathy.

This clonotype has ten or more counts. CDR3 nucleotide sequence: TGCGCCAGCAGCATGTCCGGGACAGGGCGAATCGGGGAGCTGTTTTTT. Its translation: CASSMSGTGRIGELFF. This chain joins TRBV5-1 and TRBJ2-2, with 9 bases lining up with TRBD1. There are 16 residues in the CDR3. V lost 4 bases and J lost 7; bases outside the gene matches: 11. Germline CDR1 is SGHRS and CDR2 is YFSETQ.

This clonotype showed up many times. This sequence joins TRBV7-2 and TRBJ2-7; tentatively, D is TRBD2 (6 bases). Trimming cost V 5 bases and J 2 bases, with 37 bases left between them. The CDR3 length is 22 residues. Germline V gene sequence: CDR1 SGHTA, CDR2 FQGNSA. CDR3 nucleotides: TGTGCCAGCAGCCGAGGCTATTCTAGGTTGGACGGAGCGTACGGGGGAGCCTACGAGCAGTACTTC. Protein: CASSRGYSRLDGAYGGAYEQYF.

This clonotype was counted at least ten times. The chain uses TRBV27 and TRBJ2-5, with D tentatively TRBD1 or TRBD2 (5 bases each). The germline CDR1 and CDR2 sequences are MNHEY and SMNVEV (reference sequence). Trimming left V 6 bases short and J 0 bases short, with 11 bases between. The CDR3 contains 14 residues. The CDR3 sequence is CASSGTVYQETQYF. CDR3 bases: TGTGCCAGCAGCGGGACGGTGTACCAAGAGACCCAGTACTTC.

This clonotype was seen ten or more times. This could be a read error, since a much larger clone is one nucleotide away. The chain uses TRBV7-9 and TRBJ1-1, with 7 bases that match TRBD1. Germline trimming cut 5 bases from V and 0 bases from J; bases unmatched to any gene: 6. CDR1 is SEHNR, CDR2 FQNEAQ, per germline (reference sequence). The CDR3 is made up of 15 amino acids. CDR3 in amino acids: CASSPPQGLNTEAFF. The DNA for the CDR3 is TGTGCCAGCAGCCCTCCACAGGGGCTGAACACTGAAGCTTTCTTT.

The rearrangement links TRBV6-1 to TRBJ2-3; D possibly corresponds to TRBD1 (7 bases). Germline CDR1 and CDR2: MNHNS and SASEGT. There are 20 residues in the CDR3. Trimming shortened V by 5 bases and J by 0 bases, and 27 bases separated the two germline ends. The DNA for the CDR3 is TGTGCCAGCAGTTTTCCTCCGGACAGGCGGGGCGCAAGAAGCACAGATACGCAGTATTTT. Protein product: CASSFPPDRRGARSTDTQYF.

The V call is TRBV27, the J call TRBJ2-2; 11 nucleotides agree with TRBD2. V gave up 7 bases and J gave up 5 bases; unmatched junction bases: 9. Germline CDR1 and CDR2: MNHEY and SMNVEV (reference sequence). This CDR3 contains 16 residues. The CDR3 protein is CASNLLAGAGTGELFF. The CDR3 DNA is TGTGCCAGCAACCTACTAGCGGGGGCGGGGACCGGGGAGCTGTTTTTT.

This chain joins TRBV5-6 and TRBJ2-3; D is undetermined. V shed 3 bases and J shed 6 bases, with 11 bases lying between them. Germline V lookup: CDR1 SGHDT, CDR2 YYEEEE. The CDR3 has 13 amino acids. The CDR3 is CASSSPTGDTQYF. CDR3 nucleotides: TGTGCCAGCAGCTCTCCTACTGGGGATACGCAGTATTTT.

The V gene is TRBV15, the J gene TRBJ2-5; D unclear. CDR3 size: 12 residues. V was clipped by 0 bases and J by 5 bases, with 4 bases between them. The V gene's germline CDR1 is LNHNV and CDR2 YYDKDF (reference sequence). The CDR3 reads CATSRDAETQYF. For the CDR3, the DNA is TGTGCCACCAGCAGAGACGCGGAGACCCAGTACTTC.

This clonotype showed up many times. This chain joins TRBV4-1 and TRBJ2-7; D unclear. This CDR3 spans 15 amino acids. CDR1 is MGHRA and CDR2 is YSYEKL in the germline V gene. V was pared by 1 base and J by 2 bases, with 12 bases between. DNA of the CDR3: TGCGCCAGCAGCCAAGCGGAGTTACCTCCCTACGAGCAGTACTTC. This sequence encodes CASSQAELPPYEQYF.

The gene calls are TRBV4-3 and TRBJ1-6; D is unclear. This CDR3 contains 17 residues. The germline gives CDR1 LGHNA, CDR2 YSLEER. V lost 0 bases and J lost 0, with 9 bases in between. Here the CDR3 reads CASSQDGSSSYNSPLHF. For the CDR3, the DNA is TGCGCCAGCAGCCAAGATGGTTCGAGCTCCTATAATTCACCCCTCCACTTT.

This clonotype was seen more than once but under ten times. This chain joins TRBV5-1 and TRBJ1-3, with D maybe TRBD1 (5 bases). CDR1 is SGHRS and CDR2 is YFSETQ in the germline V gene. Trimming took 4 bases from V and 4 from J, leaving 6 bases between them. This CDR3 contains 12 residues. The CDR3 loop is CASSKGGNTIYF. As DNA, the CDR3 is TGCGCCAGCAGCAAGGGGGGAAACACCATATATTTT.

This chain uses TRBV5-1 with TRBJ2-2; 8 nucleotides match TRBD1. From germline, CDR1 is SGHRS and CDR2 YFSETQ. CDR3 length equals 15 residues. V shed 0 bases, J shed 6 bases, and the junction held 4 bases outside the gene matches. The CDR3 region is CASSLADRGAGELFF. The DNA of the CDR3 is TGCGCCAGCAGCTTGGCCGACAGGGGTGCCGGGGAGCTGTTTTTT.

This clonotype appeared a few times. This may be a read error: a much more frequent sequence differs by one nucleotide. This chain links TRBV7-9 with TRBJ2-5; D may correspond to TRBD1 or TRBD2 (5 bases each). The CDR3 length is 14 residues. CDR1 and CDR2 (germline): SEHNR, FQNEAQ (reference sequence). The CDR3 DNA follows: TGTGCCAGCAGCACCCGGACGGTGGGGGAGAGCCAGTACTTC. Protein product: CASSTRTVGESQYF. Looking up the rest from reference TRBV7-9 and TRBJ2-5 gives the full variable domain: DTGVSQNPRHKITKRGQNVTFRCDPISEHNRLYWYRQTLGQGPEFLTYFQNEAQLEKSRLLSDRFSAERPKGSFSTLEIQRTEQGDSAMYLCASSTRTVGESQYFGPGTRLLVL.

The chain is built from TRBV20-1 and TRBJ1-4, with D unresolved. Trimming shortened V by 6 bases and J by 5 bases, and 13 bases separated the two germline ends. The germline gives CDR1 DFQATT, CDR2 SNEGSKA (reference sequence). CDR3 length: 13 amino acids. The CDR3 region has the DNA TGCAGTGCCACCACGGGCTGGAATGAAAAACTGTTTTTT. Amino acids: CSATTGWNEKLFF.